This T cell receptor beta chain was identified during a study of blood T cell repertoires in COVID-19. Profiled with immunoSEQ multiplex PCR; TCRdb holds only in-frame clones, not every one. The sample lists around 260,000 clones; approximately 83% were seen once. V was shortened by 1 base and J by 6 bases, with 9 bases between the two germline ends. The length of the CDR3 is 14 residues. The V gene's germline CDR1 is LGHNA and CDR2 YNFKEQ. The sequencing input was peripheral blood. This sequence originates from a person aged 70 to 85 with COVID-19, enrolled during active disease. V and J are TRBV4-2 and TRBJ2-2; D is uncertain. CDR3 amino acids: CASSQGWSAGELFF. CDR3 coding DNA: TGTGCCAGCAGCCAAGGGTGGTCAGCCGGGGAGCTGTTTTTT.